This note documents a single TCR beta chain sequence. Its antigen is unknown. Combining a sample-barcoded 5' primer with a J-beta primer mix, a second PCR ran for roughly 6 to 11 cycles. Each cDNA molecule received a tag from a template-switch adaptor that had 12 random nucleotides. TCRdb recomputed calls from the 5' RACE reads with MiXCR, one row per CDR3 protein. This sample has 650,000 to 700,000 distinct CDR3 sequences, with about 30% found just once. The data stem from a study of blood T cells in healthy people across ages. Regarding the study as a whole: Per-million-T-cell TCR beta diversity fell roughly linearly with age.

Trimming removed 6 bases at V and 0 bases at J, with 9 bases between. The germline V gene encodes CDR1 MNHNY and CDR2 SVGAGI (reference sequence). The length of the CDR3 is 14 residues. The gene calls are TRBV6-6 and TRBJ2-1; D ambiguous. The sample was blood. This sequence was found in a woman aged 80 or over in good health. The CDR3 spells CASSSRNSYNEQFF. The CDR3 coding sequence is TGTGCCAGCAGCTCTCGGAACTCCTACAATGAGCAGTTCTTC.